These 5 T cell receptor beta chains were sequenced from one sample in a study of T cells in Graves' hyperthyroidism and ophthalmopathy. Amplified TCR beta CDR3 regions came from RNA transcripts. The HTBI set primed first-round TCR CDR3 RT-PCR. MiXCR, run by TCRdb on the multiplex PCR reads, gives a single entry per CDR3 protein. This sample has a few hundred thousand distinct CDR3 sequences, with roughly 13% found just once. Sequencing used blood. The receptors were gathered from a woman in her twenties or thirties with Graves' hyperthyroidism that later progressed to Graves' ophthalmopathy.

The rearrangement links TRBV5-1 to TRBJ2-2, with 9 bases aligning to TRBD1. Germline V gene sequence: CDR1 SGHRS, CDR2 YFSETQ. The J segment lost 7 bases and the V segment lost 2 bases, leaving 3 bases of the junction unmatched. The CDR3 consists of 14 residues. CDR3 residues: CASSLQGADGELFF. As DNA, the CDR3 is TGCGCCAGCAGCTTACAGGGGGCCGACGGGGAGCTGTTTTTT. The full variable domain, with the rest looked up from reference TRBV5-1 and TRBJ2-2, is KAGVTQTPRYLIKTRGQQVTLSCSPISGHRSVSWYQQTPGQGLQFLFEYFSETQRNKGNFPGRFSGRQFSNSRSEMNVSTLELGDSALYLCASSLQGADGELFFGEGSRLTVL.

This clonotype was observed at least ten times. The rearrangement links TRBV7-2 to TRBJ2-7; the match to TRBD2 covers 7 bases. Germline trimming cut 5 bases from V and 3 bases from J; bases unmatched to any gene: 13. This CDR3 spans 16 amino acids. Germline assignment: CDR1 SGHTA and CDR2 FQGNSA. CDR3 bases: TGTGCCAGCAGCCGTACCTTGGGGGGGGAGCACTACGAGCAGTACTTC. Protein sequence: CASSRTLGGEHYEQYF.

In its sample, this clonotype was seen many times. This chain uses TRBV29-1 with TRBJ2-1; D remains unclear. The CDR3 covers 11 residues. Germline assignment: CDR1 SQVTM and CDR2 ANQGSEA. Trimming cost V 2 bases and J 3 bases, with 2 bases left between them. CDR3 in DNA: TGCAGCGTTGAATACTACAATGAGCAGTTCTTC. It encodes CSVEYYNEQFF.

This clonotype has just a few counts. A read error may explain this, as a much larger clone is one base away. The V gene is TRBV2, the J gene TRBJ2-1, with D possibly TRBD2 on 6 matching bases. This CDR3 has 14 amino acids. CDR1 and CDR2 (germline): SNHLY, FYNNEI. V lost 4 bases and J lost 2, with 9 bases in between. CDR3 sequence (DNA): TGTGCCAGCAGTGCACTAGCTCCCTACAATGAGCAGTTCTTC. Translated: CASSALAPYNEQFF.

This clonotype showed up just a few times. V is TRBV4-1 and J is TRBJ2-5; the D gene is possibly TRBD2 (6 bases). The CDR3 is 17 amino acids. Germline assignment: CDR1 MGHRA and CDR2 YSYEKL. V was pared by 1 base and J by 4 bases, with 19 bases between. As DNA, the CDR3 is TGCGCCAGCAGCCAAGTGGGTGGGAGGAGCAGGTCAGAGACCCAGTACTTC. Translated: CASSQVGGRSRSETQYF.